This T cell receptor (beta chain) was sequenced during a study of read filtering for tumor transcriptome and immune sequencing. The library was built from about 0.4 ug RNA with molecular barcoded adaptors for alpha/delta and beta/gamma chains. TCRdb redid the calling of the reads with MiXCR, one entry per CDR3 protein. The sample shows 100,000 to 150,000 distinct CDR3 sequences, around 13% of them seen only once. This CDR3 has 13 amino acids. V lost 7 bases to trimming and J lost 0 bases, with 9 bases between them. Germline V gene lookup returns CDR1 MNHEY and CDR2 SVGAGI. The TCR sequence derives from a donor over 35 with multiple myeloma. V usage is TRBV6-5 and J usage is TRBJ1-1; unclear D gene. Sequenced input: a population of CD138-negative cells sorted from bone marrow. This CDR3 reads CASTYGLNTEAFF. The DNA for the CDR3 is TGTGCCAGCACCTACGGGTTGAACACTGAAGCTTTCTTT.